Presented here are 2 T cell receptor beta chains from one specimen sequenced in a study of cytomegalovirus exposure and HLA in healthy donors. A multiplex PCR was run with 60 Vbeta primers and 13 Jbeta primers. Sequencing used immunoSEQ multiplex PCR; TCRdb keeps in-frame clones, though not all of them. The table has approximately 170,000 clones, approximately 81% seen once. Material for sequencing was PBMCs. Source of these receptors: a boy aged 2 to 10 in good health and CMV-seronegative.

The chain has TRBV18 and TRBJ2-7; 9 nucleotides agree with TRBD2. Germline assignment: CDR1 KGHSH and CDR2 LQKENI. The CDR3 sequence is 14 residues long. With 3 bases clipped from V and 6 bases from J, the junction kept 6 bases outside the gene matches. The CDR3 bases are TGTGCCAGCTCACCGACCGGGACTAGCAGCGAGCAGTACTTC. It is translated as CASSPTGTSSEQYF.

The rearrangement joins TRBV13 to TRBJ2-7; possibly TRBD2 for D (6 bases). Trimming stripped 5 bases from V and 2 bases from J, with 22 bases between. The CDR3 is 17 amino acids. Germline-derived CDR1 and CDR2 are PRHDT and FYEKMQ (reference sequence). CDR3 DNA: TGTGCCAGCAGCCCTCCCCCGGGCAGCGGGCCCCCCTACGAGCAGTACTTC. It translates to CASSPPPGSGPPYEQYF.